Sequencing of this T cell receptor beta chain was carried out in a study of T cells in localized non-small cell lung cancer (TCRdb year 2020). Background on the whole study: The study analyzed T cell repertoires of approximately 240 early-stage NSCLC patients, comparing tumors and uninvolved tumor-adjacent lungs. NSCLC patients had a mean age of around 61 years, and more than 120 were male and 107 female. The cohort was made up of 236 treatment-naive NSCLC patients whose localized lung tumors had been resected. Paper-wide results and their limitations: A median of 57 of the top 100 tumor clones were detected in paired uninvolved adjacent lung, and around 30 of these tumor clones were also found among the top 100 clones of the paired uninvolved adjacent lung. Since the design was exploratory, TCR variables were selected using unadjusted p-values with no false-discovery rate correction. Uninvolved tumor-adjacent lung showed the highest T cell clonality, higher than tumor, which suggests more focused antigenic responses in the uninvolved tumor-adjacent lung. Multi-region tumor sequencing was not performed, so intratumor heterogeneity could not be excluded. Longer overall survival was associated with higher T cell density in blood, whereas shorter survival was associated with higher clonality in adjacent lung.

The immunoSEQ Assay was used to sequence TCR beta CDR3 regions from DNA. Under the source paper's analysis protocol: To compute T cell density, TCR beta template counts were normalized to usable DNA, which was estimated by amplifying housekeeping genes. Richness was estimated using the preseqR package, with extrapolation to 400,000 templates for PBMC samples and to 120,000 templates for tissue samples. Clonality was taken to be one minus Pielou's evenness. To identify tissue-enriched TCRs, differential abundance testing was run on productive amino-acid clonotypes with a minimum total count of 5 and an alpha of 0.1. The Jaccard Index and the Morisita Overlap Index were used to quantify repertoire overlap between compartments. GLIPH grouped TCR beta CDR3s together with public tetramer-defined viral CDR3s, and a viral motif had to include at least three viral sequences and show V-gene enrichment. Held by TCRdb, this immuneACCESS table contains in-frame sequences only and omits some clones. Under half of the omission traces to an unresolved V gene where checked; the cause of the rest is unknown. D and trimming come from the DNA, and the V and J calls and clone size come from that table. In all, the sample holds approximately 5,100 clones, and 25% to 40% of those were seen once. Around 9% of the sample lies in the top ten.

This clone is a singleton in its sample. Its antigen is currently not known. No base quality values were provided; no much bigger clone lies one nucleotide off. The germline V gene (reference sequence) yields LNHNV for CDR1 and YYDKDF for CDR2. The CDR3, from cysteine to phenylalanine, totals 14 residues. The retained sequence is limited to the CDR3, 42 bases, with the frame set at the first base. The germline ends are 7 bases apart after V is trimmed by 2 bases and J by 1 base. At diagnosis, tumor, uninvolved tumor-adjacent lung and peripheral blood were collected and then preserved as a mix of FFPE and fresh-frozen material.

The receptor comes from a woman aged 40-70 years with stage II squamous cell lung carcinoma. The V gene is TRBV15 and the J gene is TRBJ2-3; there is no confident call for the D gene. The sample was lung tumor tissue, taken before any cancer treatment. The DNA sequence is as follows: TGTGCCACCAGCAGAAACCTGGGCACAGATACGCAGTATTTT. It translates to CATSRNLGTDTQYF.